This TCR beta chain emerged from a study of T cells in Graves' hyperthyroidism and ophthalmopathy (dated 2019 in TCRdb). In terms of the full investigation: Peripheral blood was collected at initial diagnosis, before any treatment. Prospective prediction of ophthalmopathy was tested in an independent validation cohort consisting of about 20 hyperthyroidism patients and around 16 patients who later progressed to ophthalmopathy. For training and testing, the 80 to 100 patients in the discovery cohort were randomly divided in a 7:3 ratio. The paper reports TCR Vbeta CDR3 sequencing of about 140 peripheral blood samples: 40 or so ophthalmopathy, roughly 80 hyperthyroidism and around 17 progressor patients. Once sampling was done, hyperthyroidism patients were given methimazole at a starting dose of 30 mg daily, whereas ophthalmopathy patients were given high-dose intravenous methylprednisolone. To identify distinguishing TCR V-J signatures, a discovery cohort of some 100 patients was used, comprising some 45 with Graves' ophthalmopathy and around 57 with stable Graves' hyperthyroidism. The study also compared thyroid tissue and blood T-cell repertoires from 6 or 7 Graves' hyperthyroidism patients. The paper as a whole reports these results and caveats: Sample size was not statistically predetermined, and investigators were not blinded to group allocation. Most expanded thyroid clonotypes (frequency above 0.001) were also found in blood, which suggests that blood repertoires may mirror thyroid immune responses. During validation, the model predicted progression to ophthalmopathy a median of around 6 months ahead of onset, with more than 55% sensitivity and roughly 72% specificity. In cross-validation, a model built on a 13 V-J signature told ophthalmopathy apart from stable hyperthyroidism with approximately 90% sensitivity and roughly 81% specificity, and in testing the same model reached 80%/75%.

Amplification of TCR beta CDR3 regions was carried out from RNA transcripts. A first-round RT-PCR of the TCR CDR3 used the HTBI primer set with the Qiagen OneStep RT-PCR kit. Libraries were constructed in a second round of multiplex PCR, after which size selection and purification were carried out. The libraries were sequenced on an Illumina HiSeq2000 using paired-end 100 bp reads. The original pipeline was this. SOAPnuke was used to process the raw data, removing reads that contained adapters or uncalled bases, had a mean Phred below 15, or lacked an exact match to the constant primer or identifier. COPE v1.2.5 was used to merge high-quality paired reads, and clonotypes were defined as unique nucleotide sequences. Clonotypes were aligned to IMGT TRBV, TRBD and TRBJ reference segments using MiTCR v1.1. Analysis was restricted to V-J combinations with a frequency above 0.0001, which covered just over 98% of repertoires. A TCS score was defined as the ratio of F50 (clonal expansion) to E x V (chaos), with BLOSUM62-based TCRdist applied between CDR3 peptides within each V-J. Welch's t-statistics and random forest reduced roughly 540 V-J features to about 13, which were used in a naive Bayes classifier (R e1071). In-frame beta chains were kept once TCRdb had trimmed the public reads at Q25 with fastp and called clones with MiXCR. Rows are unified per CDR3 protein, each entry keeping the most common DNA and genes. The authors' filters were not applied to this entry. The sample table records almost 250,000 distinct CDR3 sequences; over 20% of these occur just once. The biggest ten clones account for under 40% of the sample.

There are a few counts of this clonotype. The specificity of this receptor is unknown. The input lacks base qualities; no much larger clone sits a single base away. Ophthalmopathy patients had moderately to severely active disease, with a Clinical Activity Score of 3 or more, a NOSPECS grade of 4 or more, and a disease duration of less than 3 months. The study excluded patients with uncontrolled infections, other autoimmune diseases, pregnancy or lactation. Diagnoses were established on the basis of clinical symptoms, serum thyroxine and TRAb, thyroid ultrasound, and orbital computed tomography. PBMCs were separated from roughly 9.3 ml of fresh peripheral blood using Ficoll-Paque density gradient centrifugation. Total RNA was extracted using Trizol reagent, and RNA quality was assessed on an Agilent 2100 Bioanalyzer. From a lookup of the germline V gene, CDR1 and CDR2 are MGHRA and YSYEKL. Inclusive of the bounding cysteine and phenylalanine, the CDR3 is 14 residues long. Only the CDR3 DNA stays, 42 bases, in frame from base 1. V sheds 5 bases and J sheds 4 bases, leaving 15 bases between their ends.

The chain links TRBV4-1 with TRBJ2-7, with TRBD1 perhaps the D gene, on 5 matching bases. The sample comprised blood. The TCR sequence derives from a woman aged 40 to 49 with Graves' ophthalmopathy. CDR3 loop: CASSFSRESYEQYF. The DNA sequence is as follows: TGCGCCAGCAGCTTCTCCAGGGAAAGTTACGAGCAGTACTTC.